These T cell receptor beta chains were read from a single sample in a study of blood T cell repertoires in COVID-19. Profiled with immunoSEQ multiplex PCR; TCRdb holds only in-frame clones, not every one. There are around 110,000 clones in the sample; about 80% occur only once, and approximately 7% lies in the top ten. Sequenced material: peripheral blood. The source is a man between 65 and 79 years old with active or convalescent COVID-19. CDR3s include the opening cysteine and the closing phenylalanine or tryptophan. Each record gives: D gene, clone size, CDR3 length, V gene, J gene, CDR3 DNA, CDR3 protein. D genes are given only for firm matches. Clone size appears in some rows only: once, few, many, or a class for an expanded clone.

NA	NA	14	TRBV7-2	TRBJ1-1	TGTGCCAGCAGCTTAGCGGCCGCGGGTCGTGAAGCTTTCTTT	CASSLAAAGREAFF
NA	NA	16	TRBV11-2	TRBJ2-7	TGTGCCAGCAGCTTACCCGCCACAGCCCTTTCCTACGAGCAGTACTTC	CASSLPATALSYEQYF
NA	NA	14	TRBV19	TRBJ2-7	TGTGCCTCCGAAAGAACCGGGACTGCCAACGAGCAGTACTTC	CASERTGTANEQYF
TRBD1	once	14	TRBV18	TRBJ1-6	TGTGCCAGCTCACCAGGGACAGGGAACATTCCCCTCCACTTT	CASSPGTGNIPLHF
NA	few	14	TRBV7-2	TRBJ2-3	TGTGCCAGCAGCTTAGCCACTAGAGCCGATACGCAGTATTTT	CASSLATRADTQYF
NA	NA	14	TRBV30	TRBJ1-4	TGTGCCTGGAGTGTGGGGGGGGGAGCCTCAAAACTGTTTTTT	CAWSVGGGASKLFF
TRBD1	NA	15	TRBV27	TRBJ2-2	TGTGCCAGCAGTCAGACAGGGGGAGTTGGCGGGGAGCTGTTTTTT	CASSQTGGVGGELFF
NA	once	14	TRBV3-1/TRBV3-2	TRBJ1-2	TGTGCCAGCAGCCAAGGGGGCTGGGGCTATGGCTACACCTTC	CASSQGGWGYGYTF
TRBD1	NA	13	TRBV27	TRBJ1-1	TGTGCCAGCAGTTTCCACAGGGGCACTGAAGCTTTCTTT	CASSFHRGTEAFF
NA	NA	14	TRBV12-5	TRBJ2-5	TGTGCTACCACCCCGGGGGAGAGGGGAGAGACCCAGTACTTC	CATTPGERGETQYF
TRBD1	NA	17	TRBV25-1	TRBJ1-3	TGTGCCAGCAGTGAACCTTACAGGGGACCCTCTGGAAACACCATATATTTT	CASSEPYRGPSGNTIYF
NA	once	17	TRBV30	TRBJ1-3	TGTGCCTGGAGTGTACGGGTACCCGGTTACTCTGGAAACACCATATATTTT	CAWSVRVPGYSGNTIYF
TRBD2	NA	15	TRBV6-5	TRBJ2-2	TGTGCCAGCAGTACGCGGGGGGGGCGGACCGGGGAGCTGTTTTTT	CASSTRGGRTGELFF
TRBD2	NA	15	TRBV6-5	TRBJ2-1	TGTGCCAGCAGGGGGGGGATTTCCCCCACGACTGAGCAGTTCTTC	CASRGGISPTTEQFF
NA	NA	12	TRBV24-1	TRBJ2-1	TGTGCCACCAGTGCCCCCGGGACAGAGCAGTTCTTC	CATSAPGTEQFF
TRBD2	NA	21	TRBV6-1	TRBJ2-3	TGTGCCAGCAGTGAAGCGCGGGGAGCGGGGGGTTCGGGGAGAATCTCAGATACGCAGTATTTT	CASSEARGAGGSGRISDTQYF
NA	NA	14	TRBV19	TRBJ1-5	TGTGCCAGTAGTATCGGGCAGGGTAACCAGCCCCAGCATTTT	CASSIGQGNQPQHF
TRBD1	few	16	TRBV18	TRBJ2-7	TGTGCCAGCTCACCGGGGACAGGGACGAACGGCTACGAGCAGTACTTC	CASSPGTGTNGYEQYF
NA	NA	17	TRBV28	TRBJ2-1	TGTGCCAGCAGTTTAGTCGGGACACCTGGGCGGACAAATGAGCAGTTCTTC	CASSLVGTPGRTNEQFF
NA	NA	13	TRBV30	TRBJ1-2	TGTGCCTGGAGTCCAGTCCGTACGGGTGGCTACACCTTC	CAWSPVRTGGYTF
TRBD1	NA	15	TRBV7-3	TRBJ2-5	TGTGCCAGCAGCCCAGGGACAGGGGGCCTTGCGACCCAGTACTTC	CASSPGTGGLATQYF
NA	NA	14	TRBV7-8	TRBJ2-7	TGTGCCAGCAGCTCCCCTGGGAGAGGTGGCGAGCAGTACTTC	CASSSPGRGGEQYF
NA	NA	15	TRBV9	TRBJ1-4	TGTGCCAGCAGCCCCGCCGGGACAATGAAAGAAAAACTGTTTTTT	CASSPAGTMKEKLFF
TRBD2	NA	15	TRBV6-2/TRBV6-3	TRBJ2-5	TGTGCCAGCAGTTACCACGGGGGGACCCAAGAGACCCAGTACTTC	CASSYHGGTQETQYF